This T cell receptor (beta chain) was obtained from a study of beta chain features in type 1 diabetes. General study findings and limits: A pattern of fewer insertions and more deletions at VDJ junctions was seen in type 1 diabetes patients. Still unanswered here is whether HLA type influences TCRB rearrangement. TCRB CDR3 length was moderately but significantly reduced in all four CD4+ subsets of Type 1 diabetes patients.

Expressed TCRB transcripts were sequenced because the entire RNA isolate underwent reverse transcription. Generated by immunoSEQ multiplex PCR, the TCRdb table keeps only in-frame clones and is missing some. The data hold around 710,000 clones, with around 12% observed a single time. Sorted CD4+ subsets: naive, central memory, regulatory, stem cell-like memory (CD45RO/CCR7/CD25/CD127/CD95/CD27 panel). Germline assignment: CDR1 LNHNV and CDR2 YYDKDF (reference sequence). This CDR3 comprises 15 residues. Between the trimmed V and J ends, which lost 5 bases and 2 bases, there was a span of 16 bases. The sample holds a few counts of this clone. Its specificity is unknown.

The source material was naive CD4+ T cells from blood. This clonotype was sampled from a man aged 25 to 40 with type 1 diabetes. J is TRBJ2-7 and V is TRBV15; D may be TRBD1 or TRBD2 (5 bases each). The DNA for the CDR3 is TGTGCCACCAGCTCCCGACAGAGAGGGGCCTACGAGCAGTACTTC. Its protein is CATSSRQRGAYEQYF.